This T cell receptor beta chain was recovered during a study of graft-versus-host responses after intestinal transplantation. Study-level information: Multivisceral, liver-intestinal, or isolated intestinal grafts went to recipients.

In regard to this clone: The antigen remains undetermined.

The method was immunoSEQ multiplex PCR; TCRdb's version includes in-frame clones alone and lacks a portion of them. The data contain over 65,000 clones, less than 95% of them singletons. General study findings and limits: Marrow from the recipient contained GvH clones, some of which had appeared first in ileum or blood. Among circulating GvH clones, peak levels were associated with early post-transplant declines in HvG clones.

The receptor's source is a human donor who was the organ donor for an intestinal transplant. The sample in question was unstimulated CD8+ T cells sorted from spleen or lymph node cells, obtained before transplant.

CDR3: CASSGTYTGELFF. DNA for the CDR3: TGTGCCAGCAGCGGGACCTACACCGGGGAGCTGTTTTTT. This chain links TRBV7-9 with TRBJ2-2; D is perhaps TRBD1 or TRBD2 (5 bases each). The CDR3 length is 13 residues. CDR1 is SEHNR, CDR2 FQNEAQ, per germline (reference sequence). V was cut by 5 bases and J by 3 bases, with 7 bases left in between.